This T cell receptor (beta chain) derives from a study of shared T cell receptors in the human thymus. The assay was immunoSEQ multiplex PCR, and TCRdb's table has in-frame clones only and misses some. The sample shows hundreds of thousands of clones, around three quarters of them seen only once. Only a few counts were recorded for this clone. Per the germline V gene, CDR1 is LGHNA and CDR2 is YNFKEQ. Between the trimmed V and J ends, which lost 0 bases and 5 bases, there was a span of 16 bases. CDR3 length: 16 residues. Another study also made use of these data, one on human thymus T cells.

The chain recombines TRBV4-2 with TRBJ1-1, with D hard to call. The TCR sequence derives from a boy less than two years old with a congenital heart defect. Sequencing used thymocytes. The CDR3 region has the DNA TGTGCCAGCAGCCAAGAGGGTGACACGTGCAGGACTGAAGCTTTCTTT. Translating it yields CASSQEGDTCRTEAFF.